These 22 T cell receptor beta chains were all obtained from the same sample, sequenced in a study of OX40 agonist ivuxolimab in advanced cancers. Sequencing was performed with immunoSEQ multiplex PCR; in TCRdb, only in-frame clones are kept and a portion is missing. Of approximately 74,000 clones listed, 85% are singletons. The sequencing here drew on CD4+ or CD8+ T cells sorted from blood, taken in a trial of the OX40 agonist ivuxolimab. The receptor source for this set is an adult with an advanced solid tumor such as melanoma, head and neck, liver or kidney cancer.

The chain uses TRBV7-2 and TRBJ1-2; 9 nucleotides agree with TRBD1. The CDR3 is made up of 15 amino acids. The V and J ends lost 5 bases and 10 bases, in that order; junction bases with no gene match: 14. The V gene's germline CDR1 is SGHTA and CDR2 FQGNSA. DNA for the CDR3: TGTGCCAGCAGCAGGGGGGACAGGGACCGAGCCCTCTACACCTTC. It yields the protein CASSRGDRDRALYTF. The full variable domain, completed using reference TRBV7-2 and TRBJ1-2, is GAGVSQSPSNKVTEKGKDVELRCDPISGHTALYWYRQSLGQGLEFLIYFQGNSAPDKSGLPSDRFSAERTGGSVSTLTIQRTQQEDSAVYLCASSRGDRDRALYTFGSGTRLTVV.

In this sample, this clone turned up once. The genes are TRBV5-6 and TRBJ2-1; tentatively, D is TRBD1 (5 bases). The CDR3 consists of 17 residues. Trimming took off 3 bases at V and 0 bases at J, with 16 bases between the two ends. CDR1 is SGHDT and CDR2 is YYEEEE in the germline V gene. CDR3 amino acids: CASSWGPPDSSYNEQFF. CDR3 bases: TGTGCCAGCAGCTGGGGCCCCCCGGATAGCTCCTACAATGAGCAGTTCTTC.

This clone was picked up one time. The chain carries TRBV29-1 and TRBJ1-6; D is unclear. The CDR3 is 13 residues long. CDR1 is SQVTM, CDR2 ANQGSEA, per germline. V lost 6 bases and J lost 9, with 15 bases in between. DNA of the CDR3: TGCAGCGTGGGGAGTTTTGCTGGTTCACCCCTCCACTTT. This sequence encodes CSVGSFAGSPLHF.

J is TRBJ2-7 and V is TRBV2; 9 bases map to TRBD1. J was trimmed by 4 bases and V by 7 bases; bases with no gene match: 8. The germline gives CDR1 SNHLY, CDR2 FYNNEI. CDR3 length equals 14 residues. The CDR3 spells CASTPRTGVYEQYF. The CDR3 nucleotides read TGTGCCAGCACCCCAAGGACAGGGGTGTACGAGCAGTACTTC.

V is TRBV19 and J is TRBJ1-1; 9 nucleotides agree with TRBD1. This CDR3 region has 15 residues. After removal of 5 bases from V and 5 bases from J, the junction contained 9 bases not matched to a gene. From germline, CDR1 is LNHDA and CDR2 SQIVND (reference sequence). The CDR3 loop is CASSGDRGVYTEAFF. The CDR3 DNA reads as TGTGCCAGTAGTGGAGACAGGGGGGTTTATACTGAAGCTTTCTTT.

The CDR3 loop is CASSLRWEADTQYF. In DNA, the CDR3 is TGTGCCAGCAGCTTAAGATGGGAAGCAGATACGCAGTATTTT. The rearrangement joins TRBV7-9 to TRBJ2-3; D remains ambiguous. Germline-derived CDR1 and CDR2 are SEHNR and FQNEAQ (reference sequence). This CDR3 has 14 amino acids. Trimming cost V 2 bases and J 4 bases, with 10 bases left between them.

This rearrangement joins TRBV18 to TRBJ1-6; 9 positions agree with TRBD1. The CDR3 is 15 residues long. Germline V gene lookup returns CDR1 KGHSH and CDR2 LQKENI. The trim removed 3 bases at V and 6 bases at J, leaving 3 bases unmatched. The CDR3 sequence is CASSPTGGSNSPLHF. In nucleotides, the CDR3 is TGTGCCAGCTCACCGACAGGGGGAAGTAATTCACCCCTCCACTTT.

This clone has only one observation. The rearrangement links TRBV18 to TRBJ2-5; no reliable D call. CDR1 is KGHSH and CDR2 is LQKENI in the germline V gene. Trimming cost V 2 bases and J 4 bases, with 8 bases left between them. The CDR3 consists of 13 residues. CDR3 sequence (DNA): TGTGCCAGCTCACCATGGAATCCAGAGACCCAGTACTTC. It translates to CASSPWNPETQYF.

There are a few counts of this clone. V usage is TRBV5-1 and J usage is TRBJ1-6; 11 bases line up with TRBD1. Germline CDR1 and CDR2: SGHRS and YFSETQ. This CDR3 comprises 14 residues. V lost 7 bases and J lost 10; bases outside the gene matches: 7. Here the CDR3 DNA reads TGCGCCAGCGGACAGGGGGCTTTGGGGTCACCCCTCCACTTT. Translating it yields CASGQGALGSPLHF.

This clone came up once. The genes are TRBV18 and TRBJ2-5, with D possibly called TRBD1 or TRBD2 (5 bases each). Trimming shortened V by 2 bases and J by 4 bases, and 14 bases separated the two germline ends. Germline V gene sequence: CDR1 KGHSH, CDR2 LQKENI. The CDR3 has 15 residues. Here the CDR3 reads CASSPFMGTRETQYF. CDR3 nucleotide sequence: TGTGCCAGCTCACCATTTATGGGGACGCGAGAGACCCAGTACTTC.

The genes are TRBV28 and TRBJ2-7; 9 positions match TRBD2. The V gene's germline CDR1 is MDHEN and CDR2 SYDVKM. The CDR3 has 14 amino acids. V shed 2 bases, J shed 8 bases, and the junction held 7 bases outside the gene matches. The CDR3 region has the DNA TGTGCCAGCAGTTTACTGGCGGGGGGGGTAAAGCAGTACTTC. This codes for CASSLLAGGVKQYF.

V is TRBV5-6 and J is TRBJ2-7; TRBD1 matches at 10 bases. Looked up from germline, CDR1 is SGHDT and CDR2 is YYEEEE. The CDR3 length is 16 residues. Trimming took 2 bases from V and 2 from J; bases not matched to a gene: 7. In DNA form, the CDR3 reads TGTGCCAGCAGCTTCGACAGGGGGCGTATGACCTACGAGCAGTACTTC. The encoded protein is CASSFDRGRMTYEQYF.

The chain has TRBV29-1 and TRBJ2-2; 13 bases map to TRBD2. The CDR3 has 14 amino acids. With 4 bases clipped from V and 4 bases from J, the junction kept 0 bases outside the gene matches. CDR1 is SQVTM and CDR2 is ANQGSEA in the germline V gene. For the CDR3, the DNA is TGCAGCGTTGGACTAGCGGGGGGCACCGGGGAGCTGTTTTTT. Translating it yields CSVGLAGGTGELFF.

This clone has a handful of counts. The chain combines TRBV19 with TRBJ1-6; D unresolved. Germline values: CDR1 LNHDA, CDR2 SQIVND (reference sequence). The ends were cut back, 5 bases at V and 10 bases at J, with 9 bases in the middle. The CDR3 length is 12 residues. CDR3 in amino acids: CASSSVGSPLHF. The DNA for the CDR3 is TGTGCCAGTAGTTCGGTAGGATCACCCCTCCACTTT.

CDR3 loop: CASRKISAGLAGGISYEQYF. The DNA for the CDR3 is TGCGCCAGCCGGAAAATAAGTGCGGGACTAGCGGGAGGTATCTCCTACGAGCAGTACTTC. The chain is built from TRBV5-1 and TRBJ2-7, with TRBD2 matching over 15 bases. The J segment lost 0 bases and the V segment lost 7 bases, leaving 17 bases of the junction unmatched. The CDR3 covers 20 residues. Germline V gene data show CDR1 as SGHRS and CDR2 as YFSETQ.

The chain recombines TRBV7-2 with TRBJ1-1, with TRBD1 identical over 7 bases. This CDR3 comprises 14 residues. The J segment lost 5 bases and the V segment lost 2 bases, leaving 5 bases of the junction unmatched. CDR1 is SGHTA and CDR2 is FQGNSA in the germline V gene. The CDR3 nucleotides read TGTGCCAGCAGCTTACAGGGGGGAGCAACTGAAGCTTTCTTT. Translation gives CASSLQGGATEAFF.

This clone was recorded a few times. This chain links TRBV5-1 with TRBJ2-3; TRBD2 aligns across 12 bases. V gave up 0 bases and J gave up 3 bases; unmatched junction bases: 2. CDR3 length equals 16 residues. Per germline, CDR1 SGHRS and CDR2 YFSETQ. CDR3 nucleotides: TGCGCCAGCAGCTTGGCTAGCGGGGGGGCAACAGATACGCAGTATTTT. Protein: CASSLASGGATDTQYF.

This chain joins TRBV7-2 and TRBJ1-5; D may be TRBD1 (6 bases). This CDR3 spans 15 amino acids. V was pared by 0 bases and J by 1 base, with 7 bases between. The germline V gene encodes CDR1 SGHTA and CDR2 FQGNSA. CDR3 region: CASSLARGSNQPQHF. CDR3 in DNA: TGTGCCAGCAGCTTAGCGAGGGGGAGCAATCAGCCCCAGCATTTT.

The chain uses TRBV6-1 and TRBJ1-6; maybe TRBD1 (5 bases). The CDR3 is made up of 14 amino acids. Trimming shortened V by 5 bases and J by 7 bases, and 12 bases separated the two germline ends. Germline V gene lookup returns CDR1 MNHNS and CDR2 SASEGT. CDR3 sequence reads: CASSSGTVNSPLHF. The DNA of the CDR3 is TGTGCCAGCAGTTCCGGGACGGTCAATTCACCCCTCCACTTT.

V usage is TRBV6-4 and J usage is TRBJ1-1; maybe TRBD1 (6 bases). CDR3 length: 13 residues. V shed 4 bases and J shed 4 bases, with 10 bases lying between them. CDR1 and CDR2 from the germline V gene are MRHNA and SNTAGT. The CDR3 DNA reads as TGTGCCAGCAGTGTTAAAGGGGGCACTGAAGCTTTCTTT. Protein product: CASSVKGGTEAFF.

V and J are TRBV28 and TRBJ2-2, with a weak D call TRBD2 (7 bases). The CDR3 totals 13 residues. In germline, CDR1 is MDHEN, CDR2 SYDVKM. Deletions cut 6 bases from V and 6 bases from J, with 11 bases between. The CDR3 DNA is TGTGCCAGCAGACCCGGGGGGCCCGGGGAGCTGTTTTTT. It encodes CASRPGGPGELFF.

This chain links TRBV10-2 with TRBJ2-3; the D gene is possibly TRBD2 (5 bases). CDR1 WSHSY and CDR2 SAAADI come from the germline V gene. The V and J ends lost 9 bases and 4 bases respectively, with 14 bases between them. The CDR3 is 13 residues long. CDR3 amino acids: CASNFAGADTQYF. The CDR3 DNA sequence: TGCGCCAGTAATTTCGCCGGGGCAGATACGCAGTATTTT.